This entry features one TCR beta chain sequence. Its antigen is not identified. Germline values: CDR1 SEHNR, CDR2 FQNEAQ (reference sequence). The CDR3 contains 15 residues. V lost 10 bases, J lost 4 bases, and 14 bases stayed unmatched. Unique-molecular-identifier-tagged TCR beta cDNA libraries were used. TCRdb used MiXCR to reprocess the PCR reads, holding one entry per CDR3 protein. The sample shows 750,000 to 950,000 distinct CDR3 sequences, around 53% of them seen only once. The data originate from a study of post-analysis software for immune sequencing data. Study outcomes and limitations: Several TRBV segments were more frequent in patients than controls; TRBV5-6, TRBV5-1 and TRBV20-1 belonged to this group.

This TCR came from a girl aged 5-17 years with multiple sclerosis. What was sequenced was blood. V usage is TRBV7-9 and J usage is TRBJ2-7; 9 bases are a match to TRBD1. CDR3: CATTGGGQGSYEQYF. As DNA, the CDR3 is TGTGCCACCACAGGGGGAGGACAGGGGAGTTACGAGCAGTACTTC.